Following are 29 T cell receptor beta chains from one sample sequenced in a study of technical replicates of blood from several donors (dated by TCRdb to the late 2010s). Library creation used the immunoSEQ multiplex PCR assay. This immuneACCESS table, as held by TCRdb, lists in-frame sequences with V and J called but not all clones. Of the missing ones, under half trace to an unresolved V gene in checked studies; the others have no known cause. The sample data list approximately 70,000 clones, and around 95% of these were observed just once. The ten largest clones take up 0.24% of the sample. The sample comprised T cells isolated from PBMCs. The receptors come from a human donor in good health.

This clone was seen once. The genes are TRBV7-3 and TRBJ2-1; tentative D call: TRBD2 (5 bases). Between the trimmed V and J ends, which lost 5 bases and 0 bases, there was a span of 11 bases. Looked up from germline, CDR1 is SGHTA and CDR2 is FQGTGA. CDR3 length equals 15 residues. CDR3 loop: CASSPGVSSYNEQFF. DNA for the CDR3: TGTGCCAGCAGCCCCGGGGTTAGCTCCTACAATGAGCAGTTCTTC. Using reference TRBV7-3 and TRBJ2-1 for the parts outside the CDR3, the full variable domain is GAGVSQTPSNKVTEKGKYVELRCDPISGHTALYWYRQSLGQGPEFLIYFQGTGAADDSGLPNDRFFAVRPEGSVSTLKIQRTERGDSAVYLCASSPGVSSYNEQFFGPGTRLTVL.

J is TRBJ1-1 and V is TRBV5-1; 10 bases agree with TRBD1. The length of the CDR3 is 17 residues. Germline loops: CDR1 SGHRS, CDR2 YFSETQ. The J segment lost 5 bases and the V segment lost 7 bases, leaving 17 bases of the junction unmatched. This chain's CDR3 is CASAPGTGEGGRTEAFF. CDR3 nucleotide sequence: TGCGCCAGCGCTCCCGGGACAGGGGAAGGGGGGCGGACTGAAGCTTTCTTT.

The V call is TRBV2, the J call TRBJ2-7; D is possibly TRBD1 (6 bases). The CDR3 spans 15 residues. The germline V gene encodes CDR1 SNHLY and CDR2 FYNNEI. V was cut by 0 bases and J by 3 bases, with 12 bases left in between. The CDR3 DNA reads TGTGCCAGCAGTGAAGCAGCCAGGGGCCACTACGAGCAGTACTTC. This gives the protein CASSEAARGHYEQYF.

This chain connects TRBV30 to TRBJ2-3; 7 bases agree with TRBD1. The CDR3 spans 11 residues. Germline V gives CDR1 GTSNPN, CDR2 SVGIG (reference sequence). Germline trimming cut 5 bases from V and 11 bases from J; bases unmatched to any gene: 7. This chain's CDR3 is CAWETGVEQYF. CDR3 bases: TGTGCCTGGGAAACAGGGGTGGAGCAGTATTTT.

V and J are TRBV10-3 and TRBJ2-7; 9 nucleotides line up with TRBD1. CDR1 and CDR2 (germline): ENHRY, SYGVKD. V gave up 7 bases and J gave up 7 bases; unmatched junction bases: 5. The CDR3 runs to 12 residues. For the CDR3, the DNA is TGTGCCATCATCGGGGACAGGGAGGAGCAGTACTTC. It translates to CAIIGDREEQYF.

The chain uses TRBV6-1 and TRBJ1-5; D possibly corresponds to TRBD1 (5 bases). Germline CDR1 and CDR2: MNHNS and SASEGT. The V end lost 5 bases, the J end lost 7 bases, and 18 bases lay between the germline ends. This CDR3 is built from 15 residues. As DNA, the CDR3 is TGTGCCAGCAGTTTCGACCCAGGGAGGAAACAGCCCCAGCATTTT. As protein: CASSFDPGRKQPQHF.

The chain uses TRBV10-1 and TRBJ2-1; the match to TRBD1 covers 8 bases. This CDR3 region has 15 residues. V lost 0 bases and J lost 8; bases outside the gene matches: 6. Germline lookup yields CDR1 WNHNN and CDR2 SYGVQD (reference sequence). Here the CDR3 DNA reads TGCGCCAGCAGTGAGTCAGGGGGGACAGGTGATGAGCAGTTCTTC. The encoded protein is CASSESGGTGDEQFF.

V is TRBV18 and J is TRBJ2-1, with a weak D call TRBD1 (5 bases). CDR1 and CDR2 from the germline V gene are KGHSH and LQKENI. Trimming took off 3 bases at V and 13 bases at J, with 13 bases between the two ends. This CDR3 is built from 12 residues. CDR3 loop: CASSPLQVDQFF. CDR3 sequence (DNA): TGTGCCAGCTCACCCCTACAGGTCGACCAGTTCTTC.

The V and J genes are TRBV5-1 and TRBJ2-6; 7 nucleotides match TRBD1. The junction had 4 bases not matched to a gene; V was cut back by 0 bases and J by 4 bases. This CDR3 region has 16 residues. Germline CDR1 SGHRS, CDR2 YFSETQ. CDR3 loop: CASSLGQGAGANVLTF. Written as DNA, the CDR3 is TGCGCCAGCAGCTTGGGACAGGGAGCAGGGGCCAACGTCCTGACTTTC.

The chain links TRBV29-1 to TRBJ2-7, with D possibly being TRBD1 (6 bases). The CDR3 is 12 amino acids. The germline V gene has CDR1 SQVTM and CDR2 ANQGSEA. V was cut by 3 bases and J by 3 bases, with 9 bases left in between. Written as DNA, the CDR3 is TGCAGCGTTGATGGGGGCTTCTACGAGCAGTACTTC. Protein product: CSVDGGFYEQYF.

V gene TRBV6-5 combines with J gene TRBJ2-7, with D possibly being TRBD1 (7 bases). The CDR3 runs 15 residues. Germline lookup yields CDR1 MNHEY and CDR2 SVGAGI. Trimming shortened V by 5 bases and J by 3 bases, and 17 bases separated the two germline ends. CDR3 bases: TGTGCCAGCAGTCGTTCAGGGACAGCGGGCTACGAGCAGTACTTC. Protein product: CASSRSGTAGYEQYF.

The count of this clone is one. The chain couples TRBV7-8 to TRBJ1-6; TRBD1 might be the D (5 bases). CDR3 length: 14 amino acids. V lost 5 bases and J lost 6, with 11 bases in between. Germline CDR1 is SGHVS and CDR2 is FQNEAQ. CDR3 nucleotides: TGTGCCAGCAGCACTAACGGGGGTAATTCACCCCTCCACTTT. Protein sequence: CASSTNGGNSPLHF.

V is TRBV4-2 and J is TRBJ2-2; 8 nucleotides agree with TRBD2. V lost 0 bases to trimming and J lost 0 bases; unmatched junction nucleotides: 6. CDR1 is LGHNA, CDR2 YNFKEQ, per germline. This CDR3 has 18 amino acids. The CDR3 DNA reads TGTGCCAGCAGCCAAGAAATCGGACTAGCCTCGAACACCGGGGAGCTGTTTTTT. It specifies CASSQEIGLASNTGELFF.

The chain joins TRBV14 to TRBJ2-7; TRBD2 is a possible D gene (6 bases). The CDR3 consists of 13 residues. Trimming took off 4 bases at V and 4 bases at J, with 11 bases between the two ends. The germline CDR1 and CDR2 sequences are SGHDN and FVKESK. CDR3 nucleotides: TGTGCCAGCAGCCCCGGGAGTGGGTACGAGCAGTACTTC. Encoded protein: CASSPGSGYEQYF. The full variable domain, completed using reference TRBV14 and TRBJ2-7, is EAGVTQFPSHSVIEKGQTVTLRCDPISGHDNLYWYRRVMGKEIKFLLHFVKESKQDESGMPNNRFLAERTGGTYSTLKVQPAELEDSGVYFCASSPGSGYEQYFGPGTRLTVT.

The chain recombines TRBV5-1 with TRBJ2-1, with a tentative D call TRBD2 (6 bases). This CDR3 has 15 amino acids. The V gene lost 1 base and the J gene lost 10 bases, with 18 bases spanning the gap. Germline V CDR1 and CDR2: SGHRS, YFSETQ. For the CDR3, the DNA is TGCGCCAGCAGCTTGTTCGCGGGAAGCTCGTTAGAGCAGTTCTTC. Its translation: CASSLFAGSSLEQFF. Looking up the rest from reference TRBV5-1 and TRBJ2-1 gives the full variable domain: KAGVTQTPRYLIKTRGQQVTLSCSPISGHRSVSWYQQTPGQGLQFLFEYFSETQRNKGNFPGRFSGRQFSNSRSEMNVSTLELGDSALYLCASSLFAGSSLEQFFGPGTRLTVL.

The chain carries TRBV7-9 and TRBJ2-1; D is uncertain. Trimming left V 6 bases short and J 2 bases short, with 11 bases between. Per the germline V gene, CDR1 is SEHNR and CDR2 is FQNEAQ (reference sequence). This CDR3 spans 14 amino acids. CDR3 coding DNA: TGTGCCAGCAGTTCCCTAGGAACCTACAATGAGCAGTTCTTC. It specifies CASSSLGTYNEQFF.

The chain combines TRBV6-5 with TRBJ2-3; 12 bases match TRBD2. Germline V lookup: CDR1 MNHEY, CDR2 SVGAGI. The CDR3 extends over 15 amino acids. V gave up 7 bases and J gave up 2 bases; unmatched junction bases: 4. The CDR3 region is CASKLAGGYTDTQYF. DNA of the CDR3: TGTGCCAGCAAACTAGCGGGGGGATACACAGATACGCAGTATTTT.

The chain is built from TRBV27 and TRBJ2-1, with TRBD1 as a possible D gene (6 bases). The germline V gene has CDR1 MNHEY and CDR2 SMNVEV (reference sequence). This CDR3 contains 15 residues. V was pared by 6 bases and J by 8 bases, with 20 bases between. DNA for the CDR3: TGTGCCAGCAGGGCCGTCAGGGGTGTACGCGATGAGCAGTTCTTC. It codes for CASRAVRGVRDEQFF.

The J gene is TRBJ1-2, the V gene TRBV30; maybe TRBD1 (6 bases). V dropped 1 base and J dropped 7 bases, with 16 bases sitting between them. The germline CDR1 and CDR2 sequences are GTSNPN and SVGIG (reference sequence). CDR3 length equals 14 residues. This CDR3 is CAWSGEGGAGGYTF. Written as DNA, the CDR3 is TGTGCCTGGAGTGGAGAAGGGGGTGCAGGTGGCTACACCTTC.

The V gene is TRBV9, the J gene TRBJ2-3; TRBD1 is a possible D gene (5 bases). Germline CDR1 and CDR2: SGDLS and YYNGEE. There are 15 residues in the CDR3. V lost 4 bases and J lost 2, with 14 bases in between. This CDR3 is CASSPNDRPTDTQYF. The CDR3 coding sequence is TGTGCCAGCAGCCCAAACGACAGACCCACAGATACGCAGTATTTT. Full variable domain (outside the CDR3, taken from reference TRBV9 and TRBJ2-3): DSGVTQTPKHLITATGQRVTLRCSPRSGDLSVYWYQQSLDQGLQFLIQYYNGEERAKGNILERFSAQQFPDLHSELNLSSLELGDSALYFCASSPNDRPTDTQYFGPGTRLTVL.

The chain carries TRBV11-2 and TRBJ2-3; 16 bases align to TRBD2. Per germline, CDR1 SGHAT and CDR2 FQNNGV. The CDR3 totals 16 residues. V lost 3 bases to trimming and J lost 3 bases; unmatched junction nucleotides: 0. CDR3 in DNA: TGTGCCAGCAGCTTGGGACTAGCGGGGGGGACAGATACGCAGTATTTT. This gives the protein CASSLGLAGGTDTQYF.

The chain uses TRBV6-5 and TRBJ2-7; D is unresolved. V was clipped by 0 bases and J by 0 bases, with 9 bases between them. CDR3 length: 15 amino acids. CDR1 is MNHEY and CDR2 is SVGAGI in the germline V gene. The CDR3 loop is CASSYSAVHSYEQYF. CDR3 coding DNA: TGTGCCAGCAGTTACTCTGCAGTCCACTCCTACGAGCAGTACTTC.

V and J are TRBV5-1 and TRBJ2-7; TRBD1 aligns across 7 bases. The CDR3 loop spans 15 amino acids. The V gene's germline CDR1 is SGHRS and CDR2 YFSETQ. V gave up 4 bases and J gave up 1 base; unmatched junction bases: 8. The CDR3 sequence: CASSRTGTVSYEQYF. As DNA, the CDR3 is TGCGCCAGCAGCCGCACCGGGACAGTTTCCTACGAGCAGTACTTC.

The chain employs TRBV2 and TRBJ2-3, with TRBD2 identical over 9 bases. The CDR3 sequence is 20 residues long. The V gene end was trimmed by 6 bases and the J gene end by 4 bases; junction bases not matched to a gene: 23. The V gene's germline CDR1 is SNHLY and CDR2 FYNNEI. DNA of the CDR3: TGTGCCAGCAGCCGATACAGGACTAGCGCTCTAGGGGGAGCGGCAGATACGCAGTATTTT. It is translated as CASSRYRTSALGGAADTQYF.

V is TRBV29-1 and J is TRBJ1-1; the D is unclear. Germline CDR1 is SQVTM and CDR2 is ANQGSEA. This CDR3 is built from 13 residues. This CDR3 reads CAATTSGYTEAFF. The CDR3 DNA sequence: TGCGCAGCAACCACTTCCGGGTACACTGAAGCTTTCTTT.

The rearrangement links TRBV7-2 to TRBJ2-7; 10 nucleotides agree with TRBD1. The length of the CDR3 is 16 residues. Germline lookup yields CDR1 SGHTA and CDR2 FQGNSA. J gave up 3 bases and V 4 bases, and 9 bases lay outside the gene matches. The CDR3 DNA sequence: TGTGCCAGCAGCTCAGGTCAGGGACAGGGGTTCTACGAGCAGTACTTC. Translation: CASSSGQGQGFYEQYF.

The chain is built from TRBV29-1 and TRBJ1-5; unclear D gene. The CDR3 has 12 residues. V lost 6 bases and J 0 bases, leaving 6 bases between the germline ends. Germline lookup yields CDR1 SQVTM and CDR2 ANQGSEA. The CDR3 DNA follows: TGCAGCGTACGAGATAGCAATCAGCCCCAGCATTTT. Translation: CSVRDSNQPQHF.

This chain joins TRBV6-1 and TRBJ1-4; 8 nucleotides match TRBD1. V trimming: 4 bases; J trimming: 5 bases; junction bases outside the gene matches: 12. Germline loops: CDR1 MNHNS, CDR2 SASEGT. The CDR3 is 17 residues long. The CDR3 here is CASSGLTRTGPNEKLFF. The CDR3 DNA sequence: TGTGCCAGCAGTGGGTTGACCAGGACAGGGCCGAATGAAAAACTGTTTTTT.

V gene TRBV30 combines with J gene TRBJ2-7, with a possible D match to TRBD2 (7 bases). Trimming removed 0 bases from V and 2 bases from J, with 17 bases in between. This CDR3 is built from 16 residues. Germline loops: CDR1 GTSNPN, CDR2 SVGIG (reference sequence). CDR3 residues: CAWSVPHGGLTYEQYF. The CDR3 DNA reads TGTGCCTGGAGTGTACCTCACGGGGGGCTCACCTACGAGCAGTACTTC. Based on the CDR3 plus reference TRBV30 and TRBJ2-7, the full variable domain is SQTIHQWPATLVQPVGSPLSLECTVEGTSNPNLYWYRQAAGRGLQLLFYSVGIGQISSEVPQNLSASRPQDRQFILSSKKLLLSDSGFYLCAWSVPHGGLTYEQYFGPGTRLTVT.